The 27 T cell receptor beta chains reported below all come from one sample, sequenced in a study of shared clonotypes between healthy human individuals. CD45RO-negative, CCR7-selected cells formed the naive CD8 fraction, which excluded terminally differentiated effector memory CD45RA+ cells. This table comes from immunoSEQ multiplex PCR, and its TCRdb copy is limited to in-frame clones, with some not included. The sample includes roughly 650,000 clones, approximately 96% of them seen just once. Source material: naive CD8+ T cells sorted from blood. The receptors stem from a woman aged 30 to 39 in good health.

CDR3 DNA sequence: TGTGCCAGTAGCATTACTGACAGGGCCTATGGCTACACCTTC. Translating gives CASSITDRAYGYTF. V is TRBV19 and J is TRBJ1-2; 7 bases match TRBD1. The CDR3 has 14 residues. Per the germline V gene, CDR1 is LNHDA and CDR2 is SQIVND (reference sequence). The V gene end was trimmed by 6 bases and the J gene end by 4 bases; junction bases not matched to a gene: 8.

The chain links TRBV23-1 to TRBJ2-7; a weak D match, TRBD2 (6 bases). TRBV23-1 qualifies as an ORF whose function is uncertain. Trimming took off 8 bases at V and 6 bases at J, with 11 bases between the two ends. The CDR3 loop spans 11 amino acids. This CDR3 reads CASARGTEQYF. As DNA, the CDR3 is TGCGCCAGCGCCCGGGGGACCGAGCAGTACTTC.

The CDR3, as DNA: TGCGCCAGCAGTGAGTCGGGGCAGGAGTACTTC. Protein product: CASSESGQEYF. The V and J genes are TRBV10-2 and TRBJ2-7, with D maybe TRBD1 (5 bases). Germline lookup yields CDR1 WSHSY and CDR2 SAAADI. V was clipped by 0 bases and J by 11 bases, with 8 bases between them. The CDR3 runs to 11 residues.

V gene TRBV27 combines with J gene TRBJ2-3, with D perhaps TRBD2 (7 bases). Trimming stripped 0 bases from V and 2 bases from J, with 12 bases between. The CDR3 has 16 amino acids. Germline V gene data show CDR1 as MNHEY and CDR2 as SMNVEV (reference sequence). The CDR3 DNA reads as TGTGCCAGCAGTTTATCGAGGGGGGGTGACACAGATACGCAGTATTTT. It encodes CASSLSRGGDTDTQYF.

In nucleotides, the CDR3 is TGTGCCAGCAGCGAAGCGGGAGAAGTTGAGACCCAGTACTTC. Residues: CASSEAGEVETQYF. The rearrangement uses TRBV7-9 and TRBJ2-5; TRBD2 matches 8 bases. J gave up 5 bases and V 5 bases, and 7 bases lay outside the gene matches. This CDR3 comprises 14 residues. Germline CDR1 SEHNR, CDR2 FQNEAQ (reference sequence). Looking up the rest from reference TRBV7-9 and TRBJ2-5 gives the full variable domain: DTGVSQNPRHKITKRGQNVTFRCDPISEHNRLYWYRQTLGQGPEFLTYFQNEAQLEKSRLLSDRFSAERPKGSFSTLEIQRTEQGDSAMYLCASSEAGEVETQYFGPGTRLLVL.

This chain uses TRBV27 with TRBJ2-7; TRBD1 aligns across 7 bases. After removal of 2 bases from V and 4 bases from J, the junction contained 5 bases not matched to a gene. Germline V CDR1 and CDR2: MNHEY, SMNVEV (reference sequence). This CDR3 spans 14 amino acids. The CDR3 sequence: CASSLDRVGYEQYF. The CDR3 DNA follows: TGTGCCAGCAGTTTAGACAGGGTGGGGTACGAGCAGTACTTC.

CDR3 bases: TGTGCCAGCAGCCCAGATGACACATGGACAAGCAGGGGGACCTACGAGCAGTACTTC. The encoded protein is CASSPDDTWTSRGTYEQYF. V is TRBV11-2 and J is TRBJ2-7; TRBD1 aligns across 7 bases. With 5 bases clipped from V and 2 bases from J, the junction kept 21 bases outside the gene matches. The CDR3 is made up of 19 amino acids. From germline, CDR1 is SGHAT and CDR2 FQNNGV.

This chain connects TRBV9 to TRBJ2-5; 10 bases align to TRBD2. The CDR3 contains 15 residues. CDR1 and CDR2 (germline): SGDLS, YYNGEE. With 0 bases clipped from V and 4 bases from J, the junction kept 3 bases outside the gene matches. In DNA form, the CDR3 reads TGTGCCAGCAGCGTAGAACTAGCGGGACGAGAGACCCAGTACTTC. Encoded protein: CASSVELAGRETQYF.

The chain is built from TRBV7-9 and TRBJ2-1; 13 nucleotides align to TRBD2. The CDR3 is 19 residues long. CDR1 and CDR2 from the germline V gene are SEHNR and FQNEAQ (reference sequence). The V and J ends lost 2 bases and 0 bases, in that order; junction bases with no gene match: 7. Here the CDR3 reads CASSLLRTSGSDSYNEQFF. The CDR3 region has the DNA TGTGCCAGCAGCTTATTACGGACTAGCGGGAGCGACTCCTACAATGAGCAGTTCTTC. The full variable domain, completed using reference TRBV7-9 and TRBJ2-1, is DTGVSQNPRHKITKRGQNVTFRCDPISEHNRLYWYRQTLGQGPEFLTYFQNEAQLEKSRLLSDRFSAERPKGSFSTLEIQRTEQGDSAMYLCASSLLRTSGSDSYNEQFFGPGTRLTVL.

The rearrangement joins TRBV28 to TRBJ2-7; 8 nucleotides line up with TRBD1. Germline trimming cut 4 bases from V and 3 bases from J; bases unmatched to any gene: 11. CDR1 MDHEN and CDR2 SYDVKM come from the germline V gene. This CDR3 has 16 residues. The CDR3 reads CASSSTSGTGHYEQYF. For the CDR3, the DNA is TGTGCCAGCAGTTCTACATCCGGGACAGGACACTACGAGCAGTACTTC.

The rearrangement uses TRBV7-8 and TRBJ2-5, with TRBD2 as a possible D gene (5 bases). Trimming took off 0 bases at V and 5 bases at J, with 10 bases between the two ends. CDR3 length equals 14 residues. CDR1 and CDR2 from the germline V gene are SGHVS and FQNEAQ. The CDR3 bases are TGTGCCAGCAGCTTAGCCGGGATGGTGGAGACCCAGTACTTC. It encodes CASSLAGMVETQYF. The full variable domain, its missing parts supplied by reference TRBV7-8 and TRBJ2-5, is GAGVSQSPRYKVAKRGQDVALRCDPISGHVSLFWYQQALGQGPEFLTYFQNEAQLDKSGLPSDRFFAERPEGSVSTLKIQRTQQEDSAVYLCASSLAGMVETQYFGPGTRLLVL.

This rearrangement joins TRBV6-9 to TRBJ2-7; 10 bases map to TRBD1. This CDR3 spans 12 amino acids. Trimming took 6 bases from V and 10 from J; bases not matched to a gene: 6. Germline assignment: CDR1 MNHGY and CDR2 SVAAGI. The CDR3: CASSSDRGYQYF. CDR3 sequence (DNA): TGTGCCAGCAGCTCGGACAGGGGGTATCAGTACTTC.

To note about this clone: Other nucleotide sequences from this sample produce the same CDR3. The chain joins TRBV5-1 to TRBJ2-7; 7 bases map to TRBD2. The CDR3 length is 14 residues. The J segment lost 0 bases and the V segment lost 2 bases, leaving 2 bases of the junction unmatched. Germline values: CDR1 SGHRS, CDR2 YFSETQ. CDR3 nucleotide sequence: TGCGCCAGCAGCTTAGCGGGATCCTCCTACGAGCAGTACTTC. It encodes CASSLAGSSYEQYF.

The CDR3 nucleotides read TGTGCCAGCAGCTCCATATCTGGGCCTGAGGGAGAGACCCAGTACTTC. Amino acids: CASSSISGPEGETQYF. V gene TRBV7-2 combines with J gene TRBJ2-5; tentative D call: TRBD2 (5 bases). Germline CDR1 and CDR2: SGHTA and FQGNSA. V lost 4 bases to trimming and J lost 4 bases, with 19 bases between them. The CDR3 runs to 16 residues.

The V call is TRBV6-1, the J call TRBJ1-1; D is unclear. This CDR3 contains 10 residues. V was clipped by 1 base and J by 10 bases, with 4 bases between them. Per germline, CDR1 MNHNS and CDR2 SASEGT. CDR3 sequence: CASSEGGAFF. CDR3 coding DNA: TGTGCCAGCAGTGAAGGGGGAGCTTTCTTT.

About this clone: This specimen includes other DNA sequences encoding the same CDR3. The chain joins TRBV19 to TRBJ2-7, with 7 bases aligning to TRBD1. The trim removed 1 base at V and 3 bases at J, leaving 6 bases unmatched. Germline V gene lookup returns CDR1 LNHDA and CDR2 SQIVND (reference sequence). The CDR3 contains 15 residues. The CDR3: CASSIGQGSSYEQYF. In DNA form, the CDR3 reads TGTGCCAGTAGTATAGGACAGGGTAGTAGCTACGAGCAGTACTTC.

The genes are TRBV10-2 and TRBJ2-3, with D hard to call. The CDR3 covers 14 residues. From germline, CDR1 is WSHSY and CDR2 SAAADI. V was trimmed by 3 bases and J by 2 bases, leaving 9 bases between them. DNA for the CDR3: TGCGCCAGCAGTGAACGGGCCATCACAGATACGCAGTATTTT. Translated: CASSERAITDTQYF.

The CDR3 coding sequence is TGTGCCAGCAGCTTGGAAGGGCGGGGGACTTGGGATACGCAGTATTTT. Its protein is CASSLEGRGTWDTQYF. V is TRBV5-6 and J is TRBJ2-3, with 7 bases aligning to TRBD2. Unmatched junction bases numbered 10, after V lost 0 bases and J lost 6 bases. The germline V gene has CDR1 SGHDT and CDR2 YYEEEE. The CDR3 is made up of 16 amino acids.

This clone was seen once. The V and J genes are TRBV30 and TRBJ1-6, with unresolved D. The ends were cut back, 0 bases at V and 6 bases at J, with 12 bases in the middle. CDR1 is GTSNPN and CDR2 is SVGIG in the germline V gene (reference sequence). This CDR3 is built from 15 residues. The CDR3 DNA sequence: TGTGCCTGGAGTGTACGTTCTGCGATTAATTCACCCCTCCACTTT. Its protein is CAWSVRSAINSPLHF.

The chain joins TRBV5-6 to TRBJ2-7; D unclear. This CDR3 has 14 residues. V gave up 4 bases and J gave up 2 bases, with 13 bases separating them. The germline V gene has CDR1 SGHDT and CDR2 YYEEEE. CDR3 sequence: CASSPGESTYEQYF. The DNA of the CDR3 is TGTGCCAGCAGCCCAGGCGAGTCGACCTACGAGCAGTACTTC.

This rearrangement joins TRBV28 to TRBJ2-3; unclear D gene. CDR1 is MDHEN, CDR2 SYDVKM, per germline. Trimming took off 6 bases at V and 1 base at J, with 17 bases between the two ends. This CDR3 contains 16 residues. The CDR3 protein is CASRPETDVGTDTQYF. CDR3 nucleotide sequence: TGTGCCAGCAGACCCGAGACCGACGTAGGCACAGATACGCAGTATTTT.

The chain couples TRBV27 to TRBJ2-7; no clear D gene. V was cut by 4 bases and J by 6 bases, with 7 bases left in between. Germline CDR1 and CDR2: MNHEY and SMNVEV (reference sequence). The CDR3 loop spans 11 amino acids. CDR3 bases: TGTGCCAGCAGTTCTAGTTCCGAGCAGTACTTC. Translated: CASSSSSEQYF.

In its sample, this clone was seen a few times. The same CDR3 is also encoded by other DNA sequences in this sample. This chain links TRBV6-5 with TRBJ1-1; D call uncertain. The CDR3 has 13 amino acids. V was clipped by 0 bases and J by 1 base, with 3 bases between them. Germline V lookup: CDR1 MNHEY, CDR2 SVGAGI. DNA for the CDR3: TGTGCCAGCAGTTACTCTGAGAACACTGAAGCTTTCTTT. Translation: CASSYSENTEAFF.

The chain has TRBV4-1 and TRBJ1-5, with TRBD1 matching 11 bases. V was pared by 6 bases and J by 1 base, with 2 bases of the junction left unmatched. The CDR3 contains 15 residues. In germline, CDR1 is MGHRA, CDR2 YSYEKL. In DNA, the CDR3 is TGCGCCAGCAGTCGGGACAGGGGGAGCAATCAGCCCCAGCATTTT. It specifies CASSRDRGSNQPQHF.

This clone was detected once. V is TRBV5-8 and J is TRBJ1-2; 7 bases are a match to TRBD1. Germline V gene sequence: CDR1 SGHTS, CDR2 YDEGEE. The CDR3 contains 14 residues. V shed 8 bases, J shed 2 bases, and the junction held 9 bases outside the gene matches. The CDR3 coding sequence is TGTGCCAGTATCCTCGGGACAGCGAACTATGGCTACACCTTC. Protein sequence: CASILGTANYGYTF.

The chain has TRBV19 and TRBJ2-7; 10 positions match TRBD1. After removal of 5 bases from V and 7 bases from J, the junction contained 8 bases not matched to a gene. Looked up from germline, CDR1 is LNHDA and CDR2 is SQIVND (reference sequence). This CDR3 region has 14 residues. CDR3 bases: TGTGCCAGTAGTGCCGGACAGGGGGGAGGGGAGCAGTACTTC. Its protein product is CASSAGQGGGEQYF.

The chain combines TRBV11-2 with TRBJ1-3; no reliable D call. Germline V lookup: CDR1 SGHAT, CDR2 FQNNGV. V was cut by 0 bases and J by 0 bases, with 6 bases left in between. The length of the CDR3 is 15 residues. CDR3 region: CASSLDRSSGNTIYF. The CDR3 DNA sequence: TGTGCCAGCAGCTTAGATCGCAGCTCTGGAAACACCATATATTTT.